A selection of T cell receptor beta chains follows, all from one sample in a study of tumor-infiltrating lymphocytes in localized non-small cell lung cancer. Clones were sequenced by immunoSEQ multiplex PCR, and TCRdb holds only the in-frame ones, with some missing. The sample includes about 15,000 clones, 65% to 75% of them seen just once. Material for sequencing was uninvolved lung tissue not adjacent to the tumor. The receptors stem from a human donor with non-small cell lung cancer. Each CDR3 is given with its conserved first and last residue. A D gene is named only where the DNA matches it firmly. Clone size, where shown, is once, few, many, or a class for clones that have expanded.

abundance: .; v_gene: TRBV9; d_gene: TRBD2; j_gene: TRBJ2-1; CDR3aa: CASSVEGTSGNNEQFF; CDR3nt: TGTGCCAGCAGCGTAGAAGGGACTAGCGGCAACAATGAGCAGTTCTTC
abundance: .; v_gene: TRBV4-3; d_gene: .; j_gene: TRBJ2-2; CDR3aa: CASSQDWGSANTGELFF; CDR3nt: TGCGCCAGCAGCCAAGATTGGGGCAGTGCGAACACCGGGGAGCTGTTTTTT
abundance: .; v_gene: TRBV4-3; d_gene: TRBD1; j_gene: TRBJ1-5; CDR3aa: CASSQDRSGGASNQPQHF; CDR3nt: TGCGCCAGCAGCCAAGATCGGTCAGGGGGCGCTTCCAATCAGCCCCAGCATTTT
abundance: .; v_gene: TRBV5-4; d_gene: TRBD2; j_gene: TRBJ2-1; CDR3aa: CASSGTSGGAAYNEQFF; CDR3nt: TGTGCCAGCAGCGGGACTAGCGGGGGGGCTGCCTACAATGAGCAGTTCTTC
abundance: .; v_gene: TRBV7-2; d_gene: .; j_gene: TRBJ1-4; CDR3aa: CASSLSQGGGEKLFF; CDR3nt: TGTGCCAGCAGCTTATCACAGGGAGGGGGTGAAAAACTGTTTTTT
abundance: .; v_gene: TRBV28; d_gene: .; j_gene: TRBJ1-3; CDR3aa: CASSNPNGNTIYF; CDR3nt: TGTGCCAGCAGCAACCCGAACGGAAACACCATATATTTT
abundance: .; v_gene: TRBV30; d_gene: .; j_gene: TRBJ1-5; CDR3aa: CAWRGTPNQPQHF; CDR3nt: TGTGCCTGGAGGGGCACGCCTAATCAGCCCCAGCATTTT
abundance: .; v_gene: TRBV9; d_gene: .; j_gene: TRBJ1-6; CDR3aa: CASSSDPRAFNSPLHF; CDR3nt: TGTGCCAGCAGCTCAGACCCCAGGGCGTTTAATTCACCCCTCCACTTT
abundance: once; v_gene: TRBV7-8; d_gene: .; j_gene: TRBJ2-3; CDR3aa: CASLGQSTDTQYF; CDR3nt: TGTGCCAGCCTAGGCCAGAGCACAGATACGCAGTATTTT
abundance: .; v_gene: TRBV2; d_gene: .; j_gene: TRBJ2-7; CDR3aa: CASSGTRGLEQYF; CDR3nt: TGTGCCAGCAGCGGCACACGGGGGTTGGAGCAGTACTTC